These T cell receptor beta chains were read from a single sample in a study of early T cells in non-severe SARS-CoV-2 infection. MiXCR, run by TCRdb on the 5' RACE reads, gives a single entry per CDR3 protein. This repertoire shows around 57,000 distinct CDR3 sequences, about 10% found once; its top ten account for about 1.5%. Sequenced: whole blood. These receptor sequences come from an adult who was a healthcare worker with PCR-confirmed SARS-CoV-2 infection or an uninfected control (not recorded which). Both conserved end residues are part of each CDR3. D genes are given only for firm matches. Some rows mark clone size as missing; the rest say once, few, many or name a class of expanded clone.

DNA,CDR3,size,D,V,J
TGTGCCAGCAGTTTAAAGGCAGATACGCAGTATTTT,CASSLKADTQYF,NA,NA,TRBV12-3/TRBV12-4,TRBJ2-3
TGCGCCAGCAGCCCAGGACAGGCCTCCTATAATTCACCCCTCCACTTT,CASSPGQASYNSPLHF,many,TRBD1,TRBV4-3,TRBJ1-6
TGTGCCAGCAGTGATCCTGGGGCCAACGTCCTGACTTTC,CASSDPGANVLTF,NA,NA,TRBV6-6,TRBJ2-6
TGTGCCAGCAGTCCAGGGGGTCTAGGCCCTAGCACAGATACGCAGTATTTT,CASSPGGLGPSTDTQYF,few,TRBD1,TRBV6-5,TRBJ2-3
TGTGCCAGCAGCCAAGATGGTTCCAATCAGCCCCAGCATTTT,CASSQDGSNQPQHF,many,NA,TRBV3-1,TRBJ1-5
TGTGCCAGCAGCTTAGGGACCAAGGATACGCAGTATTTT,CASSLGTKDTQYF,many,NA,TRBV7-2,TRBJ2-3
TGTGCCAGCAGCTCTTCGACTAGCCCCACAGATACGCAGTATTTT,CASSSSTSPTDTQYF,many,TRBD2,TRBV11-3,TRBJ2-3
TGTGCCAGCAGCTTAGGGACTAGCGGGGGGGCGAGAGATACGCAGTATTTT,CASSLGTSGGARDTQYF,few,TRBD2,TRBV11-2,TRBJ2-3
TGTGCCAGCAGCTCCAGCGGCCAAGAGACCCAGTACTTC,CASSSSGQETQYF,few,NA,TRBV11-2,TRBJ2-5
TGTGCCAGCAGCTTAGCGGGACTAGCTCGGGATACGCAGTATTTT,CASSLAGLARDTQYF,few,TRBD2,TRBV7-2,TRBJ2-3
TGTGCCAGTAGTACAGGCCCGGCAGGGACCTCCTACGAGCAGTACTTC,CASSTGPAGTSYEQYF,many,NA,TRBV19,TRBJ2-7
TGTGCCAGCAGCTTGGGACGTTTGGGCTCTGGAAACACCATATATTTT,CASSLGRLGSGNTIYF,once,NA,TRBV5-4,TRBJ1-3
TGTGCCAGCAGCTTAGGAGGGTTAGCCAGCAATCAGCCCCAGCATTTT,CASSLGGLASNQPQHF,few,NA,TRBV7-8,TRBJ1-5
TGTGCCAGCAGTTCCGACAGAAATCAGCCCCAGCATTTT,CASSSDRNQPQHF,many,NA,TRBV6-5,TRBJ1-5
TGTGCCAGTAGTCCAGACGGGCCCGGCTACACCTTC,CASSPDGPGYTF,few,NA,TRBV19,TRBJ1-2
TGCAGTGCTAACCCCGGGGGGACTGATACGCAGTATTTT,CSANPGGTDTQYF,many,TRBD2,TRBV20-1,TRBJ2-3
TGTGCCAGTACCCCGACAGGGGACTATGGCTACACCTTC,CASTPTGDYGYTF,many,TRBD1,TRBV19,TRBJ1-2
TGTGCCACACTAGCGCGGTCCGGTATTGGGGAGACCCAGTACTTC,CATLARSGIGETQYF,many,TRBD2,TRBV2,TRBJ2-5
TGCAGTGCTAGGGGAAGGATGGGGGCAGATACGCAGTATTTT,CSARGRMGADTQYF,NA,NA,TRBV20-1,TRBJ2-3
TGTGCCAGCAGCTTAGAACAGGGTTATGGCTACACCTTC,CASSLEQGYGYTF,many,NA,TRBV7-6,TRBJ1-2
TGTGCCAGCAGCCAAGAGGTAACCGGGACAGGGCCGATTTTATACTCTGGAAACACCATATATTTT,CASSQEVTGTGPILYSGNTIYF,NA,TRBD1,TRBV3-1,TRBJ1-3
TGCAGCGCCCGGGGGCAGGGTCGGGAGACCCAGTACTTC,CSARGQGRETQYF,few,NA,TRBV29-1,TRBJ2-5
TGTGCCAGCAGCTTGTTAGGAGGGTCTGATGAGCAGTTCTTC,CASSLLGGSDEQFF,NA,NA,TRBV7-2,TRBJ2-1
TGTGCCACCCACCGACAGGGAATGAACACCGGGGAGCTGTTTTTT,CATHRQGMNTGELFF,many,TRBD1,TRBV7-9,TRBJ2-2
TGCAGTGCTATCAAGCGGGGGGTCAGTTCCTACGAGCAGTACTTC,CSAIKRGVSSYEQYF,NA,TRBD2,TRBV20-1,TRBJ2-7
TGCGCCAGCGGCACCGGGGACAGGGACTACAATGAGCAGTTCTTC,CASGTGDRDYNEQFF,many,TRBD1,TRBV5-1,TRBJ2-1
TGTGCCAGCAGCTTAGTTTCAGGGTGGGGCAATGAGCAGTTCTTC,CASSLVSGWGNEQFF,many,NA,TRBV11-2,TRBJ2-1
TGTGCCAGCAGGGGTAGGATCGAGGCAGATACGCAGTATTTT,CASRGRIEADTQYF,many,NA,TRBV5-4,TRBJ2-3
TGTGCCTGTATGAAACCGGGGAACAATCAGCCCCAGCATTTT,CACMKPGNNQPQHF,many,NA,TRBV30,TRBJ1-5
TGTGCCAGCAGCTCCTCCGGGACAGGTTTCTATGGCTACACCTTC,CASSSSGTGFYGYTF,many,TRBD1,TRBV5-5,TRBJ1-2
TGTGCCAGCAGTTTACCGGGGCCGGTAGATACGCAGTATTTT,CASSLPGPVDTQYF,many,NA,TRBV12-3/TRBV12-4,TRBJ2-3